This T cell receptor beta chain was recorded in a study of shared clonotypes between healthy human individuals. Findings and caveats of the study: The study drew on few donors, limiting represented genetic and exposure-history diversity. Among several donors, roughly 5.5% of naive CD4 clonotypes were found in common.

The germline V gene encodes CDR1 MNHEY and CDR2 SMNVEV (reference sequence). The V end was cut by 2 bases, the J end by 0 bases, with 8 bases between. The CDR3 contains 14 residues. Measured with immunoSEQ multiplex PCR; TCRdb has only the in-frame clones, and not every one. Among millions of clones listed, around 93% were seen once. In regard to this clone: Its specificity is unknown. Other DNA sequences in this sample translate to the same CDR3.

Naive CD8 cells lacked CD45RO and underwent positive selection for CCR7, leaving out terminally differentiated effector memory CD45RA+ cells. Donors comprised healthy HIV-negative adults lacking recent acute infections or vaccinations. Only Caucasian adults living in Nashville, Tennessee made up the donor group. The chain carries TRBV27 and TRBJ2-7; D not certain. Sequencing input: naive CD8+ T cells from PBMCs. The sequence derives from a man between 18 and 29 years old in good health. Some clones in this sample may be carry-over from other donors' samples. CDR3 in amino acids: CASSLPGPSYEQYF. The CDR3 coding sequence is TGTGCCAGCAGTTTACCGGGTCCCTCCTACGAGCAGTACTTC.